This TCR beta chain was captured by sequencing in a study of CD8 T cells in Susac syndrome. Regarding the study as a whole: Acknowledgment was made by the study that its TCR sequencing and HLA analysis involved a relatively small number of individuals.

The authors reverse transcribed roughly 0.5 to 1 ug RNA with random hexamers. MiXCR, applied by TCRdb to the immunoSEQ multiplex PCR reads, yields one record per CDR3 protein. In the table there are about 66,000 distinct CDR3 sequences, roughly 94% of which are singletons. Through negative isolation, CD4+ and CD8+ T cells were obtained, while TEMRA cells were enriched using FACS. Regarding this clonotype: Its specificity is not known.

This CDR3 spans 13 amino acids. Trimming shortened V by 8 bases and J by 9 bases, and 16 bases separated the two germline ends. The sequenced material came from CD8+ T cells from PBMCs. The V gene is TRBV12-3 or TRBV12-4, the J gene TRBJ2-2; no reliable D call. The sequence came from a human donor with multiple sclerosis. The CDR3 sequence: CASAKVPHRELFF. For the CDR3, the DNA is TGTGCCAGCGCGAAGGTTCCTCACCGGGAGCTGTTTTTT.